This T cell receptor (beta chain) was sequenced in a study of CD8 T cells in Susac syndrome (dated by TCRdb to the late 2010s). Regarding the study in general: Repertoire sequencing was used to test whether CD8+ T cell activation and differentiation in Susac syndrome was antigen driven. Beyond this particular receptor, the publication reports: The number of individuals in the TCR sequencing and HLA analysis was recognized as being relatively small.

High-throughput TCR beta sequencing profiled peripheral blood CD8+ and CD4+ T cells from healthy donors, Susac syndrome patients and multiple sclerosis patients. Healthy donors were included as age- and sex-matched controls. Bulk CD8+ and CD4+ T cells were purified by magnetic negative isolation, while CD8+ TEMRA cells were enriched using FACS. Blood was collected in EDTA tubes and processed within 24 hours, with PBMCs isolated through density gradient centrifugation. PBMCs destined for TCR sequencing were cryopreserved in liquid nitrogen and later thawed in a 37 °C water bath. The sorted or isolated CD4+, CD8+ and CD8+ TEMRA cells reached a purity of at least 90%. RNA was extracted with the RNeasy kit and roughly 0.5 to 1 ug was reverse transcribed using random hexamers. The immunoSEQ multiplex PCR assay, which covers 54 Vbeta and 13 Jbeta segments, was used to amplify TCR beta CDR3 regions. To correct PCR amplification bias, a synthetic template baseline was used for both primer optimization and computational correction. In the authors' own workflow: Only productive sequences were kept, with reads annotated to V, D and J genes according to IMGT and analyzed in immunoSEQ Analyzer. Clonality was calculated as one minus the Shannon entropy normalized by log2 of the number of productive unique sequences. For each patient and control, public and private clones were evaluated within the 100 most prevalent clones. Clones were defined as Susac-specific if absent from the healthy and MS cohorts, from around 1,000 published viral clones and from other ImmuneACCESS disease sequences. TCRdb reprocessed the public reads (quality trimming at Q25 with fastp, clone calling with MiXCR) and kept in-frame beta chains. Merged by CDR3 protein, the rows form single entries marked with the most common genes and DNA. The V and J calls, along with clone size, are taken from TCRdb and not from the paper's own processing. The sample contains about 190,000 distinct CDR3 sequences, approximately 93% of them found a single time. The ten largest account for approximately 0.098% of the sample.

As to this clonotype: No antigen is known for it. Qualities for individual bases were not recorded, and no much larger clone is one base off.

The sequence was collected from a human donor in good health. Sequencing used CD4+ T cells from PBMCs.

The base sequence is TGTGCCAGCGCCCGGGACAGGTCATCCTATAATTCACCCCTCCACTTT. It translates to CASARDRSSYNSPLHF. The receptor chain draws on TRBV9 and TRBJ1-6; 8 central nucleotides agree with TRBD1. For this chain, trimming is 7 bases at the V end and 1 base at the J end, and the number of junction bases without a gene match is 7. From the cysteine up to the phenylalanine, the CDR3 has a length of 16 residues. The read is trimmed to its CDR3 DNA, 48 bases read in frame from base 1. CDR1 and CDR2 are read off the germline V gene as SGDLS and YYNGEE.